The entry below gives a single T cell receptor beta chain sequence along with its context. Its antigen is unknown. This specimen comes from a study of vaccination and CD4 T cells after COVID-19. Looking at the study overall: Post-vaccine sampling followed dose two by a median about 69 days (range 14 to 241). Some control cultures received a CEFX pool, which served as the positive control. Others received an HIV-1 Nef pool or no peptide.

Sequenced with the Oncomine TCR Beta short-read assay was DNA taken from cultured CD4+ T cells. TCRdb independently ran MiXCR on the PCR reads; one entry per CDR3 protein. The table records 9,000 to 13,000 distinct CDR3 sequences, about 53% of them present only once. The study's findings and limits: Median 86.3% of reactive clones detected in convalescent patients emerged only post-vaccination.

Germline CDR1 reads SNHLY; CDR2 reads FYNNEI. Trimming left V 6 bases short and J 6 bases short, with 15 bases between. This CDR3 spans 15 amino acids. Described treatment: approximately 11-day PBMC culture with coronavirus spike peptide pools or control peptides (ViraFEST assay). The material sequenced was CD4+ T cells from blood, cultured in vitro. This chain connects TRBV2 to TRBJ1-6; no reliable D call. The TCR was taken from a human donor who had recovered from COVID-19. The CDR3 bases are TGTGCCAGCAGGGCACCTCACTATACTAATTCACCCCTCCACTTT. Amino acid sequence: CASRAPHYTNSPLHF.